These 11 T cell receptor beta chains were all obtained from the same sample, sequenced in a study of shared clonotypes between healthy human individuals. This table comes from immunoSEQ multiplex PCR, and its TCRdb copy is limited to in-frame clones, with some not included. The sample carries millions of clones, 90% to 95% recorded once. Material: naive CD4+ T cells sorted from blood. Subset reported: CD45RA+ positively selected. These receptors all stem from a man younger than 35 in good health.

The chain is built from TRBV4-1 and TRBJ2-1; D possibly uses TRBD1 or TRBD2 (5 bases each). The germline CDR1 and CDR2 sequences are MGHRA and YSYEKL. The germline V and J ends were trimmed by 3 bases and 0 bases, with 12 bases remaining between them. The CDR3 covers 16 residues. DNA of the CDR3: TGCGCCAGCAGCCACGGGACCGCCAGCTCCTACAATGAGCAGTTCTTC. Translation gives CASSHGTASSYNEQFF.

The chain uses TRBV6-1 and TRBJ2-3; D ambiguous. Germline V gene lookup returns CDR1 MNHNS and CDR2 SASEGT. The CDR3 spans 16 residues. V lost 2 bases and J 0 bases, leaving 12 bases between the germline ends. CDR3 nucleotides: TGTGCCAGCAGTGAACTGGCAGGACCTAGCACAGATACGCAGTATTTT. It yields the protein CASSELAGPSTDTQYF.

V is TRBV30 and J is TRBJ1-1; no clear D. This CDR3 is 12 amino acids long. The V gene lost 4 bases and the J gene lost 2 bases, with 8 bases spanning the gap. Germline V gene lookup returns CDR1 GTSNPN and CDR2 SVGIG (reference sequence). CDR3 DNA sequence: TGTGCCTGGACAGGCAGAAACACTGAAGCTTTCTTT. Protein: CAWTGRNTEAFF.

The rearrangement uses TRBV5-1 and TRBJ2-5, with D possibly matching TRBD1 (6 bases). V was pared by 0 bases and J by 5 bases, with 23 bases between. The CDR3 is made up of 18 amino acids. Germline lookup yields CDR1 SGHRS and CDR2 YFSETQ. CDR3 amino acids: CASSLGQVFLQLSETQYF. CDR3 bases: TGCGCCAGCAGCTTGGGACAGGTTTTCCTCCAGCTTTCGGAGACCCAGTACTTC.

This clone appeared once. Other nucleotide sequences from this sample produce the same CDR3. This rearrangement joins TRBV7-2 to TRBJ2-5; D not certain. This CDR3 is 13 amino acids long. V was trimmed by 5 bases and J by 0 bases, leaving 7 bases between them. CDR1 and CDR2 (germline): SGHTA, FQGNSA. CDR3 protein: CASSPPNQETQYF. CDR3 nucleotide sequence: TGTGCCAGCAGCCCCCCCAACCAAGAGACCCAGTACTTC.

This rearrangement joins TRBV7-9 to TRBJ1-6; the D gene is possibly TRBD1 (5 bases). From germline, CDR1 is SEHNR and CDR2 FQNEAQ (reference sequence). The CDR3 has 17 residues. The V and J ends lost 4 bases and 7 bases respectively, with 20 bases between them. The CDR3 here is CASSSIRGDSQNSPLHF. DNA for the CDR3: TGTGCCAGCAGCTCCATAAGGGGAGACAGTCAAAATTCACCCCTCCACTTT.

This chain joins TRBV11-2 and TRBJ2-7; D is unresolved. The V gene's germline CDR1 is SGHAT and CDR2 FQNNGV. V lost 1 base, J lost 0 bases, and 13 bases lay in between. The CDR3 sequence is 16 residues long. CDR3 sequence: CASSLVTQQSSYEQYF. In DNA form, the CDR3 reads TGTGCCAGCAGCTTAGTAACCCAGCAGAGCTCCTACGAGCAGTACTTC.

As concerns this clone: Other DNA variants within this sample encode the same CDR3. The chain links TRBV21-1 to TRBJ2-7; the DNA was not compared with TRBD2, the D call given in the table. TRBV21-1 is flagged as a pseudogene. The CDR3 contains 16 residues. CDR3 DNA: TGTGCCAGCAGTAAAGTCGGACTAGCGAGTCGTTACGAGCAGTACTTC. It codes for CASSKVGLASRYEQYF.

The chain has TRBV18 and TRBJ2-1; tentatively, D is TRBD1 (5 bases). Trimming took off 2 bases at V and 0 bases at J, with 14 bases between the two ends. The CDR3 consists of 17 residues. Germline values: CDR1 KGHSH, CDR2 LQKENI. The CDR3 is CASSPLVRGGSYNEQFF. The DNA of the CDR3 is TGTGCCAGCTCACCATTAGTAAGGGGTGGCTCCTACAATGAGCAGTTCTTC. Full variable domain (outside the CDR3, taken from reference TRBV18 and TRBJ2-1): NAGVMQNPRHLVRRRGQEARLRCSPMKGHSHVYWYRQLPEEGLKFMVYLQKENIIDESGMPKERFSAEFPKEGPSILRIQQVVRGDSAAYFCASSPLVRGGSYNEQFFGPGTRLTVL.

This chain uses TRBV6-5 with TRBJ1-1; D remains unclear. Germline V gene lookup returns CDR1 MNHEY and CDR2 SVGAGI. This CDR3 contains 12 residues. V lost 6 bases and J lost 7, with 12 bases in between. CDR3 loop: CASRSIIGEAFF. The DNA of the CDR3 is TGTGCCAGCAGGTCCATCATTGGTGAAGCTTTCTTT.

The J gene is TRBJ1-1, the V gene TRBV6-6; D unclear. CDR1 MNHNY and CDR2 SVGAGI come from the germline V gene (reference sequence). The CDR3 covers 12 residues. The V gene lost 6 bases and the J gene lost 1 base, with 6 bases spanning the gap. The CDR3 here is CASRKENTEAFF. In nucleotides, the CDR3 is TGTGCCAGCAGAAAAGAGAACACTGAAGCTTTCTTT.